The rows below give T cell receptor beta chains drawn from one sample of a study of beta chain features in type 1 diabetes. This table comes from immunoSEQ multiplex PCR, and its TCRdb copy is limited to in-frame clones, with some not included. The sample carries some 270,000 clones, roughly an eighth recorded once. Sequencing input: naive CD4+ T cells from blood. These receptors originate from a woman between 40 and 55 years old in good health. The CDR3 runs from the conserved cysteine through the conserved F or W. Each record gives: J gene, clone size, V gene, D gene, CDR3 DNA, CDR3 protein. A D gene is named only where the DNA matches it firmly. Only part of the rows carry a size: once, few, many, or a class if the clone is expanded.

TRBJ1-5 . TRBV2 TRBD1 TGTGCCAGCAGTGAGGGGACAGCCTACAATCAGCCCCAGCATTTT CASSEGTAYNQPQHF
TRBJ1-2 . TRBV29-1 . TGCAGCGTTGAACGGATAGAGGCGAGGGACTATGGCTACACCTTC CSVERIEARDYGYTF
TRBJ2-7 . TRBV20-1 . TGCAGTGCTAGGGCCGATTCAGAGCAGTACTTC CSARADSEQYF
TRBJ1-2 few TRBV15 TRBD1 TGTGCCACCAGCGCCTACAGGGGCTCTAACTATGGCTACACCTTC CATSAYRGSNYGYTF
TRBJ2-1 few TRBV5-4 TRBD2 TGTGCCAGCAGAAGAGGTGGGACTAGCGGGGGGAACAATGAGCAGTTCTTC CASRRGGTSGGNNEQFF
TRBJ2-3 many TRBV13 . TGTGCCAGCAGCGGGTCCCCGGGGAGTCAGGGGCTTCAAGATACGCAGTATTTT CASSGSPGSQGLQDTQYF
TRBJ1-5 . TRBV25-1 TRBD1 TGTGCCAGCAGTGCCCATACGGGACAGGGCAATCAGCCCCAGCATTTT CASSAHTGQGNQPQHF
TRBJ2-3 few TRBV9 TRBD2 TGTGCCAGCAGCGGCAGCGGGGGAGGGGCAGATACGCAGTATTTT CASSGSGGGADTQYF
TRBJ1-2 few TRBV14 . TGTGCCAGCAGCCACGCGGGGGCCTCTTGGGATGGCTACACCTTC CASSHAGASWDGYTF
TRBJ2-3 few TRBV29-1 TRBD2 TGCAGCGTTGTGGAGGTGTCTAGCGGGGACAGCACAGATACGCAGTATTTT CSVVEVSSGDSTDTQYF
TRBJ2-7 . TRBV5-1 TRBD1 TGCGCCAGCAGCTTACCCGGAGTCGGGACAGACAACTACGAGCAGTACTTC CASSLPGVGTDNYEQYF
TRBJ2-7 . TRBV5-1 . TGCGCCAGCAGCTTCGAAGGACAGAACTACGAGCAGTACTTC CASSFEGQNYEQYF
TRBJ2-7 few TRBV10-3 TRBD2 TGTGCCAGTTCCGGGGGGGCCTACGAGCAGTACTTC CASSGGAYEQYF
TRBJ2-7 few TRBV5-1 TRBD2 TGCGCCAGCAGCTTCGGCGGGGGTCGGTCCTACGAGCAGTACTTC CASSFGGGRSYEQYF
TRBJ1-6 few TRBV9 . TGTGCCAGCAGCTCCCGTGGGGCTGGGATGTTTTCACCCCTCCACTTT CASSSRGAGMFSPLHF
TRBJ1-2 . TRBV20-1 . TGCAGTGCTCCGGGTAACTATGGCTACACCTTC CSAPGNYGYTF
TRBJ2-6 . TRBV7-2 . TGTGCCAGCAGCTTAAAACTAGGCCTATCTGGGGCCAACGTCCTGACTTTC CASSLKLGLSGANVLTF
TRBJ2-5 . TRBV7-2 . TGTGCCAGCAGCTTACAACGCACAAGCGGTGGAGAGACCCAGTACTTC CASSLQRTSGGETQYF
TRBJ1-2 few TRBV27 . TGTGCCAGCAGGGGAGGCGGGGTAACTGGCTACACCTTC CASRGGGVTGYTF
TRBJ1-2 few TRBV11-1 TRBD1 TGTGCCAGCAGCTTGGGACAGGGGGGCTATGGCTACACCTTC CASSLGQGGYGYTF
TRBJ2-7 few TRBV5-1 . TGCGCCAGCAGCTTGACAGGAGATTACGAGCAGTACTTC CASSLTGDYEQYF
TRBJ1-2 . TRBV6-4 . TGTGCCAGGGACACCTGGGTATCGTATGGCTACACCTTC CARDTWVSYGYTF
TRBJ1-2 few TRBV9 . TGTGCCAGCAGCCCGCATCTCAGGGCTAACTATGGCTACACCTTC CASSPHLRANYGYTF
TRBJ1-1 . TRBV5-4 . TGTGCCAGCAGCTTGGGGGGCAGGTACACTGAAGCTTTCTTT CASSLGGRYTEAFF
TRBJ2-5 few TRBV5-6 . TGTGCCAGCAGTTATGGACAGCTAGGAGAGCAGTACTTC CASSYGQLGEQYF
TRBJ1-2 few TRBV5-1 TRBD1 TGCGCCAGCAGCCAACAGGGGCCCCATGGCTACACCTTC CASSQQGPHGYTF
TRBJ2-1 . TRBV7-2 . TGTGCCAGCACCAGACAGGCGGCAGGGAGATCCCTTTACAATGAGCAGTTCTTC CASTRQAAGRSLYNEQFF
TRBJ1-1 few TRBV11-1 . TGTGCCAGCAGCTTATCCCAGGCGCAAGCTTTCTTT CASSLSQAQAFF
TRBJ2-3 . TRBV27 . TGTGCCAGCAGTTTCCTAGATACGCAGTATTTT CASSFLDTQYF
TRBJ2-3 few TRBV5-4 TRBD2 TGTGCCACCAATGCCCAGCGGGGAGGGGATACGCAGTATTTT CATNAQRGGDTQYF
TRBJ2-2 . TRBV28 TRBD2 TGTGCCAGCAGTTTATCCCTAGCGGGGGACCCCCACCGGGAGCTGTTTTTT CASSLSLAGDPHRELFF
TRBJ2-5 few TRBV11-2 TRBD1 TGTGCCAGCAGCTTAGGACAGGGTGCAGAGACCCAGTACTTC CASSLGQGAETQYF
TRBJ2-1 . TRBV29-1 . TGCAGCGCCGGGGGGCCCTACAATGAGCAGTTCTTC CSAGGPYNEQFF
TRBJ2-2 few TRBV9 . TGTGCCAGCAGCTCCCGGACTACCCCCGGGGAGCTGTTTTTT CASSSRTTPGELFF
TRBJ2-3 . TRBV4-1 . TGCGCCAGCAGCCAAGATCCTGTAGATACGCAGTATTTT CASSQDPVDTQYF
TRBJ2-4 . TRBV5-1 TRBD1 TGCGCCAGCAGCTTGGCCTACGGACAGGGGCAAAACATTCAGTACTTC CASSLAYGQGQNIQYF
TRBJ2-7 few TRBV7-2 . TGTGCCAGCAGCTTGAGGACAACGGGTGGCTCCGAGCAGTACTTC CASSLRTTGGSEQYF
TRBJ2-7 few TRBV5-1 TRBD1 TGCGCCAGCAGCTGGCAACAGGGGGCGGAGGAGCAGTACTTC CASSWQQGAEEQYF
TRBJ2-2 . TRBV5-1 TRBD1 TGCGCCAGCAGCTTGGACGGACAGGGGGCCAGCGGGGAGCTGTTTTTT CASSLDGQGASGELFF
TRBJ2-1 . TRBV9 . TGTGCCAGCAGCGTAGGGGCAGGGTTTCGGTCCTACAATGAGCAGTTCTTC CASSVGAGFRSYNEQFF
TRBJ2-3 . TRBV18 . TGTGCCAGCTCACCCAATAGCGCGGGACTTCTCACAGATACGCAGTATTTT CASSPNSAGLLTDTQYF
TRBJ2-1 . TRBV6-1 TRBD1 TGTGCCAGCAGGTGGGACAGAACTTACAATGAGCAGTTCTTC CASRWDRTYNEQFF
TRBJ2-7 few TRBV19 . TGTGCCAGTAGTATAGGGTTCGCCGAGTCGGACGAGCAGTACTTC CASSIGFAESDEQYF
TRBJ1-5 few TRBV19 . TGTGCCAGTAGTATAATCCAGGGGAGCAATCAGCCCCAGCATTTT CASSIIQGSNQPQHF
TRBJ1-6 . TRBV7-8 . TGTGCCAGCAGCTTAGCGCGGACGGCGGGCTATAATTCACCCCTCCACTTT CASSLARTAGYNSPLHF
TRBJ2-7 few TRBV14 . TGTGCCAGCAGCCAATTCGGATCGAGCGGTGAGCAGTACTTC CASSQFGSSGEQYF
TRBJ1-4 . TRBV7-9 . TGTGCCAGCAGCTTAGGACAGGAGAAGGAAAAACTGTTTTTT CASSLGQEKEKLFF
TRBJ2-1 . TRBV7-6 . TGTGCCAGCAGACGGTCTTCTAGCTCCTACAATGAGCAGTTCTTC CASRRSSSSYNEQFF
TRBJ2-3 few TRBV5-1 TRBD2 TGCGCCAGCAGAGATAGCGGGGTCGTGTCAGATACGCAGTATTTT CASRDSGVVSDTQYF
TRBJ1-1 once TRBV6-5 TRBD1 TGTGCCAGCAGGACAACAGGGGGATGGAACACTGAAGCTTTCTTT CASRTTGGWNTEAFF
TRBJ2-2 few TRBV18 TRBD1 TGTGCCAGCTCGCCACAGGGGCGAGTCGGGGAGCTGTTTTTT CASSPQGRVGELFF
TRBJ2-3 . TRBV18 TRBD2 TGTGCCAGCTCACCGGTCGGTAGGACTAGCGGGGGGGCCACAGATACGCAGTATTTT CASSPVGRTSGGATDTQYF
TRBJ1-2 few TRBV6-1 . TGTGCCAGCAGTGGAGCCAGGGGCTACACCTTC CASSGARGYTF
TRBJ2-7 . TRBV19 TRBD2 TGTGCCAGTAGTACCTTTAGCGGGGGAGCCTCCTACGAGCAGTACTTC CASSTFSGGASYEQYF